This entry features one T cell receptor (beta chain) sequence. Antigen unknown. This sample was taken from a study of response to subunit inactivated influenza vaccine. Overall study results and limits: A suggestion made by the authors is that each seasonal influenza vaccination recruits few new T cells.

This CDR3 has 15 residues. Germline assignment: CDR1 LNHDA and CDR2 SQIVND (reference sequence). V lost 9 bases to trimming and J lost 4 bases, with 21 bases between them. TCRdb ran MiXCR on the RT-PCR reads and lists one entry per CDR3 protein. The data show approximately 310,000 distinct CDR3 sequences, just over 20% seen once. The sample consisted of PBMCs from blood, taken about 20 months after vaccination. The TCR sequence derives from a man between 45 and 75 years old who received an inactivated influenza vaccine. This chain connects TRBV19 to TRBJ2-5; D remains ambiguous. In DNA, the CDR3 is TGTGCCAGCGCAGTGGGATTTGGTCTTGGAGAGACCCAGTACTTC. It codes for CASAVGFGLGETQYF.